The sample holds a few counts of the clone carrying this TCR beta chain. This entry comes from a study of T-cell reconstitution after alpha-beta-depleted transplantation in children. V was pared by 6 bases and J by 3 bases, with 9 bases between. The CDR3 is made up of 12 amino acids. The germline CDR1 and CDR2 sequences are DFQATT and SNEGSKA (reference sequence). Unique molecular identifiers were used to barcode this TCRbeta library. TCRdb recomputed calls from the PCR reads with MiXCR, one row per CDR3 protein. Of around 500,000 distinct CDR3 sequences listed, 9.5% to 15% were seen once; the top ten hold roughly 5.4%.

The source of this sequence is a human donor who donated a stem cell graft to a child with combined immunodeficiency. The specimen comprised PBMCs from the stem cell graft donor, sampled from the stem cell graft. The V gene is TRBV20-1, the J gene TRBJ1-3; TRBD1 is a possible D gene (5 bases). The CDR3 sequence is CSAPGNGNTIYF. CDR3 sequence (DNA): TGCAGTGCCCCAGGGAATGGAAACACCATATATTTT.